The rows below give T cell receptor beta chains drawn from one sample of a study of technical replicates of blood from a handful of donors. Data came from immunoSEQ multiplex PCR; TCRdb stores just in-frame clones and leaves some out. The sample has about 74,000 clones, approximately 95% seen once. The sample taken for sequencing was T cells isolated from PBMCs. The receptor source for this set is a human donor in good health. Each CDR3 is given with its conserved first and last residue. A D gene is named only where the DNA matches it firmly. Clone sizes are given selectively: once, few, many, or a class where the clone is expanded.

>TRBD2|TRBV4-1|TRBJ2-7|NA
TGCGCCAGCAGCCAAGATGGGGGGGAAACGGGGTACGAGCAGTACTTC
CASSQDGGETGYEQYF
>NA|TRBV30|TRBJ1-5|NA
TGTGCCTGGAGTGTCACGGGCAATCAGCCCCAGCATTTT
CAWSVTGNQPQHF
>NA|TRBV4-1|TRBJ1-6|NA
TGCGCCAGCAGCCTGGCCGGGGTGGATAATTCACCCCTCCACTTT
CASSLAGVDNSPLHF
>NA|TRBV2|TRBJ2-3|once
TGTGCCAGCAGTCCCTCCTCTGTGTTCCGCACAGATACGCAGTATTTT
CASSPSSVFRTDTQYF
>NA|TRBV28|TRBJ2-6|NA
TGTGCCAGCAGTACGGCCCTTGGGGCCTCTGGGGCCAACGTCCTGACTTTC
CASSTALGASGANVLTF
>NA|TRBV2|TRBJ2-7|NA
TGTGCCAGCAAGGCAGGGTCCCTCGAGCAGTACTTC
CASKAGSLEQYF
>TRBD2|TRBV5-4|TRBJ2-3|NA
TGTGCCAGCAGCTCGGGACTAGCGGGGGCCCCACCGTCGGATACGCAGTATTTT
CASSSGLAGAPPSDTQYF
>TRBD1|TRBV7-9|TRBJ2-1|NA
TGTGCCAGCAGCTCTATTCCCGGGACAGGGGAAGGAGACAATGAGCAGTTCTTC
CASSSIPGTGEGDNEQFF
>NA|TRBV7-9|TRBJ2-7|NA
TGTGCCAGCAGCGCAATCGGTGTCGGGACTGCAGCCTACGAGCAGTACTTC
CASSAIGVGTAAYEQYF
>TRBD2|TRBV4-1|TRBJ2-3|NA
TGCGCCAGCAGCCAAGTTTCTAGCGGGGGGGCTTACGATACGCAGTATTTT
CASSQVSSGGAYDTQYF
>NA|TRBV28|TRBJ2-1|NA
TGTGCCAGCAGTTCAAGGGGCCGGCGGTATGAGCAGTTCTTC
CASSSRGRRYEQFF
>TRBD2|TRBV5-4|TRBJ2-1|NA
TGTGCCAGCAGCCCTCCGGGACTAGCGGATAATAACAATGAGCAGTTCTTC
CASSPPGLADNNNEQFF
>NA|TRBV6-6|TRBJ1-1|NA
TGTGCCAGCAGTTACTCGATTCTCAGTGAAGCTTTCTTT
CASSYSILSEAFF
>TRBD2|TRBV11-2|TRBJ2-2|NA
TGTGCCAGCAGCTTAACCGGGAGGGCCGTCGGGGAGCTGTTTTTT
CASSLTGRAVGELFF
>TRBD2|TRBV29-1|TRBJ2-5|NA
TGCAGCGTTGAAGAAAACTTCGCGAATAGGCGGGAGGGCCGGCAGACCCAGTACTTC
CSVEENFANRREGRQTQYF
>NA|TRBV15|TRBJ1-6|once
TGTGCCACCAGCAGAGATAGGGGACAATATAATTCACCCCTCCACTTT
CATSRDRGQYNSPLHF
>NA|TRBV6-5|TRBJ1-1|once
TGTGCCAGCAGTTACCGAGACAGGTTGAACACTGAAGCTTTCTTT
CASSYRDRLNTEAFF
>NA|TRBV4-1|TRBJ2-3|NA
TGCGCCAGCAGGAGCCTCCACACAGATACGCAGTATTTT
CASRSLHTDTQYF
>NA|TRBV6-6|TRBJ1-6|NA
TGTGCCAGCATCCGGACGGGAGATAATTCACCCCTCCACTTT
CASIRTGDNSPLHF
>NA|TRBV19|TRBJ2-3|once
TGTGCCAGTAGGCCTCAGGGGCCTCGCACAGATACGCAGTATTTT
CASRPQGPRTDTQYF
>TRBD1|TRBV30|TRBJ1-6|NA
TGTGCCTGGAGTGTAGGGGACAGCAATTCACCCCTCCACTTT
CAWSVGDSNSPLHF
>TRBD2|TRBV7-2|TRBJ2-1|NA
TGTGCCAGCAGCCATACTAGCGGGACGTTCGGTGAGCAGTTCTTC
CASSHTSGTFGEQFF
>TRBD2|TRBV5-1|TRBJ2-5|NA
TGCGCCAGCGGGAGGGCGGGCCCGAGGGAAGAGACCCAGTACTTC
CASGRAGPREETQYF
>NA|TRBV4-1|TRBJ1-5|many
TGCGCCAGCAGCCAACCACAGGTTCGGGGCAATCAGCCCCAGCATTTT
CASSQPQVRGNQPQHF
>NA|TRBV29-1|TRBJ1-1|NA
TGCAGCGCTAACACTGAAGCTTTCTTT
CSANTEAFF
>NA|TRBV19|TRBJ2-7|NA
TGTGCCAGTAGCCCCTCTTCCGGGATAAACTACGAGCAGTACTTC
CASSPSSGINYEQYF
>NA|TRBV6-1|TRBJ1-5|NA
TGTGCCAGCCCGGTGGAAGGGAGGGGCAATCAGCCCCAGCATTTT
CASPVEGRGNQPQHF
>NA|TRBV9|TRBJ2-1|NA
TGTGCCAGCAGCGTATCACCTTTAGATGAGCAGTTCTTC
CASSVSPLDEQFF
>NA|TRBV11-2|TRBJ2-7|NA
TGTGCCAGCGGAAGGAGACTAGACCCCTACGAGCAGTACTTC
CASGRRLDPYEQYF
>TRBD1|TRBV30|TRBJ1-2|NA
TGTGCCTGGAGTGACAGGGGGCATCGCTACACCTTC
CAWSDRGHRYTF
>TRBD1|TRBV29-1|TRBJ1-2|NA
TGCAGCGTTGATCGGTTCGGTGTGACAGGGGATGGCTACACCTTC
CSVDRFGVTGDGYTF
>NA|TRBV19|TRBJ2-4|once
TGTGCCAGTAGTATAGTAGGAGGGGGACAGAAGAGGACCAAAAACATTCAGTACTTC
CASSIVGGGQKRTKNIQYF
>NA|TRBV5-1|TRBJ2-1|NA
TGCGCCAGCAGCTATAGACAGGATCAGTACAATGAGCAGTTCTTC
CASSYRQDQYNEQFF
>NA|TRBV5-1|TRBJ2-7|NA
TGCGCCAGCAGCTTGGGCACGACAGGAGCTAACGAGCAGTACTTC
CASSLGTTGANEQYF
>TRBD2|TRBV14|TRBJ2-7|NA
TGTGCCAGCAGCCAATCGGGACTAGCATCCTACGAGCAGTACTTC
CASSQSGLASYEQYF
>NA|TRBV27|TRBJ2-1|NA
TGTGCCAGCAGTATACCCCGCGCAACTAGCAGGTTCGACAATGAGCAGTTCTTC
CASSIPRATSRFDNEQFF
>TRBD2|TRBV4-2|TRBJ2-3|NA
TGTGCCAGCAGCCTCTTAGCGGGAGAAAGCACAGATACGCAGTATTTT
CASSLLAGESTDTQYF
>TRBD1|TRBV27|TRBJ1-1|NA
TGTGCCACTTTTGCACAGGGGACTGAAGCTTTCTTT
CATFAQGTEAFF
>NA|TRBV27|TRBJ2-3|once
TGTGCCAGCAGCAGAGGGGATACGCAGTATTTT
CASSRGDTQYF